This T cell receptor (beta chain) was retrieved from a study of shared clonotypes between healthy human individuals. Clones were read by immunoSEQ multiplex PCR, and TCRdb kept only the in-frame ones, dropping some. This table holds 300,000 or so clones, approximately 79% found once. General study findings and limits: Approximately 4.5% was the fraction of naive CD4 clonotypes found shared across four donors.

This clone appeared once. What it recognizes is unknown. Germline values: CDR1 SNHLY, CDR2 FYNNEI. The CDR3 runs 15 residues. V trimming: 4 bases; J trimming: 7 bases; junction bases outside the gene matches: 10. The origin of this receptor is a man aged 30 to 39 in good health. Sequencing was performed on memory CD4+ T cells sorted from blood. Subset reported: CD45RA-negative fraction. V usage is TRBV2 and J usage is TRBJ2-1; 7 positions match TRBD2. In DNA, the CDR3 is TGTGCCAGCAGTGGACTAGGACTAGGCTGGAATGAGCAGTTCTTC. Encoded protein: CASSGLGLGWNEQFF.